Listed below are T cell receptor beta chains from one sample, sequenced in a study of cytomegalovirus exposure and HLA in healthy donors. TCRdb's table, derived via immunoSEQ multiplex PCR, lists solely in-frame clones and lacks some. The sample consists of roughly 120,000 clones, about 63% of them appearing once. Specimen: PBMCs. These receptors were collected from a man in his thirties or forties in good health and CMV-seropositive. CDR3s leave out the opening cysteine and the closing phenylalanine or tryptophan. Each record gives: J gene, CDR3 length, V gene, clone size, CDR3 protein. Size tells how often a clone was seen (once, few, many) or the class of an expanded clone, and some rows leave it out.

J: TRBJ2-3; length: 12; V: TRBV5-1; size: NA; CDR3: ASKEGESTDTQY
J: TRBJ2-5; length: 13; V: TRBV6-5; size: once; CDR3: ASSYSPGGQETQY
J: TRBJ2-3; length: 13; V: TRBV15; size: NA; CDR3: ATSPTLGPTDTQY
J: TRBJ2-5; length: 13; V: TRBV7-9; size: NA; CDR3: ASSRVGAGEETQY
J: TRBJ2-7; length: 14; V: TRBV4-1; size: NA; CDR3: ASSQDETGGWDEQY
J: TRBJ1-1; length: 11; V: TRBV28; size: NA; CDR3: ASSSDRYTEAF
J: TRBJ2-7; length: 12; V: TRBV9; size: NA; CDR3: ASSPRTPTYEQY
J: TRBJ2-5; length: 14; V: TRBV28; size: few; CDR3: ASSGVTSGKEETQY
J: TRBJ1-2; length: 14; V: TRBV11-2; size: NA; CDR3: ASRPNLGRINYGYT
J: TRBJ1-2; length: 11; V: TRBV7-9; size: NA; CDR3: ASSLDGGRGYT
J: TRBJ1-5; length: 13; V: TRBV6-6; size: few; CDR3: ASSYQGPLGQPQH
J: TRBJ1-2; length: 14; V: TRBV18; size: NA; CDR3: ASSPRGPGSNYGYT
J: TRBJ2-3; length: 13; V: TRBV5-1; size: few; CDR3: ATSRGLAGEDTQY
J: TRBJ2-5; length: 13; V: TRBV7-7; size: NA; CDR3: ASSFLSGLEETQY
J: TRBJ1-1; length: 13; V: TRBV28; size: NA; CDR3: ASSFRAAPETEAF
J: TRBJ2-4; length: 15; V: TRBV5-4; size: NA; CDR3: ASSTDRESWAKNIQY
J: TRBJ2-1; length: 13; V: TRBV9; size: NA; CDR3: ASSVVTSANNEQF
J: TRBJ2-3; length: 11; V: TRBV10-3; size: NA; CDR3: ATSGESTDTQY
J: TRBJ1-2; length: 11; V: TRBV11-2; size: few; CDR3: ASSFHREYGYT
J: TRBJ2-3; length: 14; V: TRBV4-2; size: NA; CDR3: ASSQRTGAFTDTQY
J: TRBJ1-1; length: 11; V: TRBV7-6; size: NA; CDR3: ASSSGQNTEAF
J: TRBJ1-1; length: 11; V: TRBV29-1; size: once; CDR3: SAAGQVNTEAF
J: TRBJ2-7; length: 14; V: TRBV18; size: NA; CDR3: ASSPPGLADNYEQY
J: TRBJ2-7; length: 14; V: TRBV5-4; size: few; CDR3: ASSLAPDRGYSEQY
J: TRBJ2-3; length: 14; V: TRBV2; size: NA; CDR3: ASRFPGLAGFDTQY
J: TRBJ2-6; length: 16; V: TRBV5-4; size: NA; CDR3: ASTLEGQGHSGANVLT
J: TRBJ2-7; length: 11; V: TRBV7-2; size: few; CDR3: ASSQKTGREQY
J: TRBJ1-5; length: 14; V: TRBV10-2; size: NA; CDR3: ASSETGFSVRQPQH
J: TRBJ2-1; length: 13; V: TRBV6-4; size: NA; CDR3: ASSPAGVSYNEQF
J: TRBJ2-3; length: 12; V: TRBV5-1; size: few; CDR3: ASSFQNQADTQY
J: TRBJ2-7; length: 12; V: TRBV5-1; size: NA; CDR3: ASSSLITENEQY
J: TRBJ2-2; length: 14; V: TRBV5-1; size: NA; CDR3: ASSGTTSGQTGELF
J: TRBJ2-1; length: 11; V: TRBV5-1; size: NA; CDR3: ASSSKGDNEQF
J: TRBJ2-7; length: 12; V: TRBV4-2; size: NA; CDR3: ASSQDRSGYEQY
J: TRBJ2-6; length: 14; V: TRBV5-1; size: NA; CDR3: ASSLQVSSGANVLT
J: TRBJ1-5; length: 12; V: TRBV2; size: NA; CDR3: ASSEGQGFQPQH
J: TRBJ2-5; length: 12; V: TRBV5-1; size: NA; CDR3: ASSFTGGEETQY
J: TRBJ2-1; length: 13; V: TRBV5-1; size: NA; CDR3: ASTRLLAAENEQF
J: TRBJ1-5; length: 13; V: TRBV6-1; size: NA; CDR3: ASSGLDTSNQPQH
J: TRBJ2-2; length: 11; V: TRBV28; size: NA; CDR3: ASSLWGAGELF
J: TRBJ2-7; length: 12; V: TRBV28; size: NA; CDR3: ASTTLDRAFEQY
J: TRBJ2-1; length: 13; V: TRBV5-1; size: NA; CDR3: ASSWSGSDYNEQF
J: TRBJ2-4; length: 13; V: TRBV6-1; size: many; CDR3: ASSEAALAKNIQY
J: TRBJ2-7; length: 13; V: TRBV10-3; size: NA; CDR3: AISEATSGLYEQY
J: TRBJ1-6; length: 13; V: TRBV7-9; size: NA; CDR3: ASSLLSGDGSPLH
J: TRBJ2-1; length: 13; V: TRBV7-8; size: NA; CDR3: ASSSKRKYNAGQF
J: TRBJ1-2; length: 11; V: TRBV28; size: NA; CDR3: ASSLGTGGGYT